This is a list of T cell receptor beta chains from one sample in a study of immune heterogeneity within non-small cell lung tumors. TCRdb re-called the multiplex PCR reads through MiXCR, storing one row per CDR3 protein. The sample has around 3,700 distinct CDR3 sequences, 30% to 45% seen once; the top ten hold about 16%. Sequenced sample: lung tumor tissue. All receptors derive from a man aged 70 or older with non-small cell lung cancer. Each CDR3 is given with its conserved first and last residue. The order of the fields is J gene, clone size, V gene, D gene, CDR3 DNA, CDR3 protein. A D gene is named only where the DNA matches it firmly. Clone size, where shown, is once, few, many, or a class for clones that have expanded.

TRBJ1-4 few TRBV2 TRBD1 TGTGCCAGCAGTGACAGGGACAGGTCGAATAATGAAAAACTGTTTTTT CASSDRDRSNNEKLFF
TRBJ2-2 once TRBV9 TRBD2 TGTGCCAGCAGCGCACGGACTAGAGTTGACACCGGGGAGCTGTTTTTT CASSARTRVDTGELFF
TRBJ2-7 . TRBV7-2 TRBD1 TGTGCCAGCAGCCCAAGGGGACAGGGGGCGGAAGAGCAGTACTTC CASSPRGQGAEEQYF
TRBJ2-3 . TRBV18 TRBD2 TGTGCCAGCTCACCCCGACTAGCGGGTACAGATACGCAGTATTTT CASSPRLAGTDTQYF
TRBJ1-2 . TRBV20-1 TRBD1 TGCAGTGCTAACCGACAGGGGGCGCAGGGCTACACCTTC CSANRQGAQGYTF
TRBJ2-5 . TRBV11-2 TRBD1 TGTGCCAGCAGCTTAATCCCCCCAGGGGGAGAGACCCAGTACTTC CASSLIPPGGETQYF
TRBJ2-1 . TRBV12-3/TRBV12-4 TRBD2 TGTGCCAGCACCCTCGTCGGACTAGCCGGAAGGGAGCAGTTCTTC CASTLVGLAGREQFF
TRBJ2-5 . TRBV27 TRBD1 TGTGCCAGCAGTCCCACCAGACAGGGGTTGGGGGAGACCCAGTACTTC CASSPTRQGLGETQYF
TRBJ2-3 few TRBV20-1 . TGCAGCACATCGTACAGGGCCCCATCCTATACGCAGTATTTT CSTSYRAPSYTQYF
TRBJ2-7 . TRBV20-1 TRBD1 TGCAGTGCCCAGGGACAGGTAATCTACGAGCAGTACTTC CSAQGQVIYEQYF
TRBJ2-5 . TRBV20-1 . TGCAGTGCCACCCCCAGCTGGGAGACCCAGTACTTC CSATPSWETQYF
TRBJ2-7 . TRBV5-8 . TGTGGTCCCCCCCCACGTGGACCCCCTCACGAGCAGTACTTC CGPPPRGPPHEQYF
TRBJ2-1 . TRBV7-2 . TGTGCCAGCAGATCCGGGGAGAACAATGAGCAGTTCTTC CASRSGENNEQFF
TRBJ2-3 . TRBV6-2/TRBV6-3 TRBD2 TGTGCCAGCAGTGACTCGGGACTAGCGGGAATGAGCGGCACAGATACGCAGTATTTT CASSDSGLAGMSGTDTQYF
TRBJ2-7 few TRBV5-6 TRBD1 TGTGCCAGCAGGGGACAGGGGATTTTGGAGCAGTACTTC CASRGQGILEQYF
TRBJ1-1 few TRBV24-1 . TGTGCCACCAGAGCGGGACACACCACTGAAGCTTTCTTT CATRAGHTTEAFF
TRBJ2-7 . TRBV2 TRBD1 TGTGCCAGCAGCGGACAGGGTGTCTACGAGCAGTACTTC CASSGQGVYEQYF
TRBJ2-2 . TRBV7-2 . TGTGCCAGCACCTTCACCGGGGGGAACACCGGGGAGCTGTTTTTT CASTFTGGNTGELFF
TRBJ2-1 . TRBV15 . TGTGCCACCAGCAGAGGCGACTGGAACGAGCAGTTCTTC CATSRGDWNEQFF
TRBJ2-7 few TRBV2 . TGTGCCAGTCCTATGGGGTCCGGAGGGTACGAGCAGTACTTC CASPMGSGGYEQYF
TRBJ1-2 . TRBV30 TRBD1 TGTGCCTGGACCCTTGACAGGGGTGGCTACACCTTC CAWTLDRGGYTF
TRBJ1-6 . TRBV19 TRBD1 TGTGCCAGTGGACAGGGGATGGGTTCACCCCTCCACTTT CASGQGMGSPLHF
TRBJ2-3 . TRBV6-2/TRBV6-3 . TGTGCCAGCAGTACCTCGATGGCGGGAAGAGATACGCAGTATTTT CASSTSMAGRDTQYF